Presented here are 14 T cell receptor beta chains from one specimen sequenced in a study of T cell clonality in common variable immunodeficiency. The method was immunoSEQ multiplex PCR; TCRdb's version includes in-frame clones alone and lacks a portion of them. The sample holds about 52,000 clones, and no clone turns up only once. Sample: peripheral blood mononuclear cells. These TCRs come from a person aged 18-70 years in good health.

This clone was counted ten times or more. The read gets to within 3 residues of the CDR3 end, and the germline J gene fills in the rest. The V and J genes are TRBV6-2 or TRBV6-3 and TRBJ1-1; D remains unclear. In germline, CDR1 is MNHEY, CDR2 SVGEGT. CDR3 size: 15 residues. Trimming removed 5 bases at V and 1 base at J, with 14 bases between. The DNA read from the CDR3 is TGTGCCAGCAGTCGACTCTTTGGCGGGAACACTGAA. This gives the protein CASSRLFGGNTE. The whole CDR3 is CASSRLFGGNTEAFF.

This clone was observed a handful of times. CDR3 DNA (partial): TGCAGCGTTGAATGGTCCGGGACTCCCGCCCAGACC. Protein sequence: CSVEWSGTPAQT. The whole CDR3 region reads CSVEWSGTPAQTQYF. The rearrangement uses TRBV29-1 and TRBJ2-5; D possibly corresponds to TRBD2 (6 bases). Sequencing ends 3 residues short of the CDR3 end; the germline J gene provides the rest. The CDR3 runs to 15 residues. Germline CDR1 and CDR2: SQVTM and ANQGSEA. V dropped 2 bases and J dropped 6 bases, with 19 bases sitting between them.

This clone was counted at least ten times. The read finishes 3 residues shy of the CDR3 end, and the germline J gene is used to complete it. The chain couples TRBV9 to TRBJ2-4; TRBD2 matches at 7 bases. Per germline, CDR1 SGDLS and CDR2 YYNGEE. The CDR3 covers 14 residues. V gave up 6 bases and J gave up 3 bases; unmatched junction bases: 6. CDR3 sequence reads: CASTRGDGKNIQYF. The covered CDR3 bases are TGTGCCAGCACACGGGGGGATGGCAAAAACATT.

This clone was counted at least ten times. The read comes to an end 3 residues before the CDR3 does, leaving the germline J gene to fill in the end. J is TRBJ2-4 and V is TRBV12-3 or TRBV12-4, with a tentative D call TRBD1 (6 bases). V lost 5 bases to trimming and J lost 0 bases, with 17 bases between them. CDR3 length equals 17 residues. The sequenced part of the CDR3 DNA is TGTGCCAGCAGTCCCCAGGGGACACCCCTAGCCAAAAACATT. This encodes CASSPQGTPLAKNI. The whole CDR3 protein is CASSPQGTPLAKNIQYF.

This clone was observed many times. CDR3 DNA (partial): TGTGCCAGCAGTTACTCGGGACAGGGCTATGGC. Translating gives CASSYSGQGYG. The CDR3 in full is CASSYSGQGYGYTF. The chain combines TRBV6-2 or TRBV6-3 with TRBJ1-2; 9 bases align to TRBD1. From the germline J gene comes the end of the CDR3, since the read stops 3 residues before it. The germline V gene encodes CDR1 MNHEY and CDR2 SVGEGT. CDR3 length: 14 residues. The V and J ends lost 0 bases and 4 bases, in that order; junction bases with no gene match: 0.

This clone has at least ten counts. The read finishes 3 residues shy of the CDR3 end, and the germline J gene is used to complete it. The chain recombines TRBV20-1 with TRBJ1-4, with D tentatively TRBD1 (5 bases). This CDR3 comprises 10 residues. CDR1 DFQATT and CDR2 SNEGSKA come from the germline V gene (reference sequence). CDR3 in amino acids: CSRPGVKLFF. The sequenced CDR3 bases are TGCAGTCGTCCGGGGGTGAAA.

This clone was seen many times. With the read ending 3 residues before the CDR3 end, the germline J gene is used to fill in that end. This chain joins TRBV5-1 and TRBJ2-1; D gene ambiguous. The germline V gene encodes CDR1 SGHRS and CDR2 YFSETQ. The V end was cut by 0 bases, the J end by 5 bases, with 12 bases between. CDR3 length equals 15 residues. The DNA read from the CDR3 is TGCGCCAGCAGCTTGGCCGTAGGCGGAAACAATGAG. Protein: CASSLAVGGNNE. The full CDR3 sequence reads CASSLAVGGNNEQFF.

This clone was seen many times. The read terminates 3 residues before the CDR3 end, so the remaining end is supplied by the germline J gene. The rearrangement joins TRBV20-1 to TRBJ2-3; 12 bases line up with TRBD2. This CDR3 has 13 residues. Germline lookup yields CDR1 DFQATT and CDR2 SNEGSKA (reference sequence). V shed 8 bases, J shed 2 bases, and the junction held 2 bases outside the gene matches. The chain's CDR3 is CSRTSGITDTQYF. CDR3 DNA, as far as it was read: TGCAGTAGGACTAGCGGGATCACAGATACG.

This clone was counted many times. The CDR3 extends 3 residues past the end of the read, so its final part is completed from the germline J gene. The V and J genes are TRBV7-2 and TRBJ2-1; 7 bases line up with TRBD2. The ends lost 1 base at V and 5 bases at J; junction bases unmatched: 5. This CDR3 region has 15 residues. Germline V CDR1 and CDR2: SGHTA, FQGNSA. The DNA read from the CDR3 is TGTGCCAGCAGCTTAGTCGCGGGAGACCACAATGAG. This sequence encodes CASSLVAGDHNE. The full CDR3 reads CASSLVAGDHNEQFF.

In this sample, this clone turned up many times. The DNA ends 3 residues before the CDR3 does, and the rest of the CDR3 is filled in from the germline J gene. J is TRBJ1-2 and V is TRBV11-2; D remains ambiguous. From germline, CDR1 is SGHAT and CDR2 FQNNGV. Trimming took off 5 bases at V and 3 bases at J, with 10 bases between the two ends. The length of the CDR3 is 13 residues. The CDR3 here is CASSAPRDYGYTF. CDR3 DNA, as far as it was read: TGTGCCAGCAGCGCCCCTCGGGACTATGGC. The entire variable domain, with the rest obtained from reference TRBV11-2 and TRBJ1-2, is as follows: EAGVAQSPRYKIIEKRQSVAFWCNPISGHATLYWYQQILGQGPKLLIQFQNNGVVDDSQLPKDRFSAERLKGVDSTLKIQPAKLEDSAVYLCASSAPRDYGYTFGSGTRLTVV.

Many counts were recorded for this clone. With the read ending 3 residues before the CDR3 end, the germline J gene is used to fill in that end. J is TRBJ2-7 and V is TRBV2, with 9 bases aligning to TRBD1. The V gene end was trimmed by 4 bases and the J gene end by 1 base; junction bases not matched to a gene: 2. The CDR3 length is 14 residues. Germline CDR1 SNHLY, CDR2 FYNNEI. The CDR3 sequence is CASSAGQGSYEQYF. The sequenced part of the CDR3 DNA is TGTGCCAGCAGTGCGGGACAGGGTTCCTACGAG. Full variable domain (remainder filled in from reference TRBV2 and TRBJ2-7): EPEVTQTPSHQVTQMGQEVILRCVPISNHLYFYWYRQILGQKVEFLVSFYNNEISEKSEIFDDQFSVERPDGSNFTLKIRSTKLEDSAMYFCASSAGQGSYEQYFGPGTRLTVT.

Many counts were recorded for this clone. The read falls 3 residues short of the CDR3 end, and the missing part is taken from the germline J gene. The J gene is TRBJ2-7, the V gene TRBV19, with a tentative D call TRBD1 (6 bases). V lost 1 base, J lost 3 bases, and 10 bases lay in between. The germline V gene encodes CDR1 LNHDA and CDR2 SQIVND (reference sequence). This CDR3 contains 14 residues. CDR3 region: CASSIGGGSYEQYF. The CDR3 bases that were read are TGTGCCAGTAGTATAGGAGGGGGTAGCTACGAG.

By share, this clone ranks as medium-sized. The CDR3 bases that were read are TGCAGTGCTAGAGATCTCGACAGTCCCTACAATGAG. Translation gives CSARDLDSPYNE. Given in full, the CDR3 is CSARDLDSPYNEQFF. This sequence joins TRBV20-1 and TRBJ2-1, with D maybe TRBD1 (5 bases). The read stops 3 residues short of the end of the CDR3; the missing end is completed from the germline J gene. The V gene's germline CDR1 is DFQATT and CDR2 SNEGSKA (reference sequence). Trimming removed 0 bases at V and 2 bases at J, with 11 bases between. CDR3 length: 15 amino acids.

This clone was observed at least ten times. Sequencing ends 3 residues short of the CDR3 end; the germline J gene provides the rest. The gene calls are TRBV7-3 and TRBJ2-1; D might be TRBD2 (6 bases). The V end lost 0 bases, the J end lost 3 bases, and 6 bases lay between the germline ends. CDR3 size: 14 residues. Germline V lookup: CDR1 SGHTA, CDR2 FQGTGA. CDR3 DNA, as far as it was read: TGTGCCAGCAGCTTAACGGGGGGCTACAATGAG. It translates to CASSLTGGYNE. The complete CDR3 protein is CASSLTGGYNEQFF.